This paragraph covers one T cell receptor beta chain sequence. This clonotype is identified as medium-sized (0.01 to 0.1%). This receptor's antigen is unknown. No base quality information exists; no much larger clone differs at one position. Sample time point, as interpreted from the label and publication: five sample-tagged time points from pre-transplant (day -1) to day 368 post-transplant, pooled. Thawed PBMC were stimulated with a CMV IE-1 overlapping peptide library for 12 hours, with no transport inhibitors added. After being thawed and rested overnight, the cells were stimulated in R10 medium along with CD28/CD49d costimulation. The IE-1 peptide library was made up of 15-amino-acid peptides with 11-amino-acid overlaps. Each time point was barcoded using BD Single-Cell Multiplexing Kit Sample Tags, after which the barcoded samples were pooled and stained with oligo-conjugated anti-CD45RA plus sorting antibodies. A BD FACSAria III was used to sort CMV-responsive CD8+CD137+ and CD4+CD154+ T cells at 4-way purity. Blood samples were drawn into EDTA vacutainers and processed by Ficoll gradient within 1-24 hours.

This sample stems from a study of immune aging and cytomegalovirus after organ transplant (dated by TCRdb to the early 2020s). Regarding the complete study: All transplant recipients received three-drug immunosuppression with prednisone, tacrolimus, and mycophenolate. Broad study findings and their caveats: Since the sequencing data did not include a CD57 measurement, a conservative gene-based definition of aging was used in its place. Following viremia, aged-phenotype cells rose post-transplant in clones of any size, with the rise occurring earlier in large clones (days 200-264) than in small clones. Large clones contained a higher proportion of TEMRA cells, and the seven largest clones (over 1,700 cells) acquired aged and TEMRA cells while losing TCM cells.

Measured from the cysteine to the phenylalanine, the CDR3 is 15 residues long. The only DNA kept is the CDR3, 45 bases in frame from the first base. V is cut by 5 bases and J by 2 bases, and the space between the germline ends is 15 bases. The germline V gene supplies CDR1 SGHAT and CDR2 FQNNGV. The method behind the library was single-cell sequencing. These reads were obtained on an Illumina NovaSeq 6000. The BD Rhapsody Targeted mRNA and AbSeq Reagent Kit, in a microwell format, was used for cell capture and library preparation. Libraries covered TCR, sample tags, AbSeq, and targeted mRNA from the Human T-Cell Expression Panel plus custom TOX and TOX2 primers. Sequencing of the libraries was performed on an Illumina NovaSeq. Per the authors' processing: The analysis covered fewer than 13,000 cells in total, of which over 7,000 were CD8 T cells and 4494 were CD8 T cells with an identifiable TCR CDR3. Raw data were processed with the BD Rhapsody Targeted Analysis Pipeline with V(D)J processing on the Seven Bridges Genomics platform. SeqGeq 1.6.0 was used for quality control, Sample Tag demultiplexing with Lex-BDSMK, clone identification with VDJ Explorer, and Seurat clustering. Clones making up <1% of CD8 T cells were classified as non-expanded, and clones making up >2.5% of the sample were classified as clonal expansions. TCRdb reanalyzed the raw reads on its own, using fastp at Q25 for trimming and MiXCR for clone calling, and kept in-frame beta chains. Every entry covers one CDR3 protein and lists the most common genes and DNA from its rows. TCRdb, not the original authors, processed these V and J calls. This sample holds tens of thousands of distinct CDR3 sequences; around 34% were observed only once. The ten largest clones add up to around a quarter of the sample.

The sequencing here drew on CMV peptide-activated CD4+ and CD8+ T cells sorted from blood, taken at five time points, pooled. The cell subset or site label, read with the paper, signifies: sorted CD8+CD137+ and CD4+CD154+ T cells after about 11 h CMV IE-1 peptide stimulation. The sequence derives from a female donor who had a heart transplant and CMV viremia. The rearrangement combines TRBV11-2 with TRBJ2-5; the D region possibly corresponds to TRBD2 (5 bases align). The nucleotides are TGTGCCAGCAGCCCGCTTGGAACTAGTCAAGAGACCCAGTACTTC. Its protein reads: CASSPLGTSQETQYF. The reference TRBV11-2 and TRBJ2-5 proteins fill in what lies around the CDR3, so the full variable domain reads EAGVAQSPRYKIIEKRQSVAFWCNPISGHATLYWYQQILGQGPKLLIQFQNNGVVDDSQLPKDRFSAERLKGVDSTLKIQPAKLEDSAVYLCASSPLGTSQETQYFGPGTRLLVL.